Presented here are 11 T cell receptor beta chains from one specimen sequenced in a study of blood T cells in healthy people across ages. Combining a sample-barcoded 5' primer with a J-beta primer mix, a second PCR ran for roughly 6 to 12 cycles. TCRdb reanalysed the 5' RACE reads using MiXCR and keeps one entry per CDR3 protein. Of under 850,000 distinct CDR3 sequences in the sample, 35% to 40% were seen once. The sample consisted of blood. The source is a man younger than 35 in good health.

There are many counts of this clonotype. The chain links TRBV20-1 to TRBJ2-5; perhaps TRBD2 as D (6 bases). Germline V lookup: CDR1 DFQATT, CDR2 SNEGSKA (reference sequence). Trimming left V 6 bases short and J 3 bases short, with 17 bases between. The CDR3 is 14 residues long. CDR3 residues: CSAIDPRGKETQYF. CDR3 DNA: TGCAGTGCCATAGACCCGCGGGGAAAAGAGACCCAGTACTTC.

Comments on this clonotype: A much bigger clone sits one base away, suggesting this may be a read error. The V gene is TRBV4-3, the J gene TRBJ2-1; D may be TRBD1 (6 bases). Germline lookup yields CDR1 LGHNA and CDR2 YSLEER. This CDR3 contains 17 residues. Trimming shortened V by 4 bases and J by 10 bases, and 26 bases separated the two germline ends. This CDR3 is CASSPSISPGHYYEQFF. CDR3 DNA: TGCGCCAGCAGCCCTAGTATCTCTCCGGGACATTACTACGAGCAGTTCTTC.

The chain joins TRBV7-8 to TRBJ2-4; the D is unclear. This CDR3 has 14 amino acids. Germline V gene lookup returns CDR1 SGHVS and CDR2 FQNEAQ. V was shortened by 5 bases and J by 0 bases, with 8 bases between the two germline ends. In nucleotides, the CDR3 is TGTGCCAGCAGCGAGGAAGGAGCCAAAAACATTCAGTACTTC. Its translation is CASSEEGAKNIQYF.

This clonotype has only a few counts. The chain recombines TRBV7-6 with TRBJ1-1, with 11 bases lining up with TRBD1. Germline-derived CDR1 and CDR2 are SGHVS and FNYEAQ. The CDR3 spans 16 residues. The V and J ends lost 5 bases and 7 bases, in that order; junction bases with no gene match: 12. As DNA, the CDR3 is TGTGCCAGCAGCCCCGGGACAGGGGGTGGTATAATTGAAGCTTTCTTT. It yields the protein CASSPGTGGGIIEAFF.

This clonotype was seen a few times. This chain connects TRBV7-8 to TRBJ2-7, with D possibly matching TRBD1 (5 bases). The V end was cut by 3 bases, the J end by 3 bases, with 18 bases between. The germline CDR1 and CDR2 sequences are SGHVS and FQNEAQ. This CDR3 region has 16 residues. For the CDR3, the DNA is TGTGCCAGCAGCTTCCCCGTAGGGGTCGCGATCTACGAGCAGTACTTC. It specifies CASSFPVGVAIYEQYF.

The chain recombines TRBV12-3 or TRBV12-4 with TRBJ1-2, with TRBD1 identical over 8 bases. The junction had 10 bases not matched to a gene; V was cut back by 6 bases and J by 13 bases. This CDR3 spans 12 amino acids. CDR3 coding DNA: TGTGCCAGCAGCGAGGACAGGGTGCTCAGCACCTTC. It specifies CASSEDRVLSTF.

The V call is TRBV9, the J call TRBJ2-1; TRBD1 matches at 8 bases. The germline CDR1 and CDR2 sequences are SGDLS and YYNGEE. Germline trimming cut 0 bases from V and 5 bases from J; bases unmatched to any gene: 7. The CDR3 covers 16 residues. Here the CDR3 DNA reads TGTGCCAGCAGCGTAGCTGGGACAGGTAGGGACAATGAGCAGTTCTTC. Translated: CASSVAGTGRDNEQFF.

In its sample, this clonotype was seen a few times. The chain has TRBV6-2 or TRBV6-3 and TRBJ1-5, with D hard to call. V was trimmed by 5 bases and J by 3 bases, leaving 8 bases between them. The CDR3 totals 13 residues. The germline V gene has CDR1 MNHEY and CDR2 SVGEGT. CDR3 region: CASSEQINQPQHF. As DNA, the CDR3 is TGTGCCAGCAGTGAACAGATCAATCAGCCCCAGCATTTT.

J is TRBJ1-1 and V is TRBV10-3; no clear D. V was cut by 5 bases and J by 3 bases, with 16 bases left in between. Per the germline V gene, CDR1 is ENHRY and CDR2 is SYGVKD. The CDR3 runs 15 residues. DNA of the CDR3: TGTGCCATCAGTACCTCCGGGGAGGTGGACACTGAAGCTTTCTTT. Amino acid sequence: CAISTSGEVDTEAFF.

This clonotype was detected many times. The CDR3 protein is CASSQGLGEEDTQYF. The CDR3 DNA follows: TGTGCCAGCAGCCAGGGACTAGGAGAAGAAGATACGCAGTATTTT. J is TRBJ2-3 and V is TRBV7-3; 8 positions agree with TRBD2. Losses at the gene ends were 5 bases for V and 5 bases for J; bases not matched to a gene: 9. Germline CDR1 SGHTA, CDR2 FQGTGA. This CDR3 has 15 residues.

Points on this clonotype: The junction does not match germline at one end; this may be a read error. V usage is TRBV4-2 and J usage is TRBJ1-2; D gene uncertain. Germline V gene data show CDR1 as LGHNA and CDR2 as YNFKEQ. The CDR3 loop spans 14 amino acids. The CDR3 region has the DNA TGTGCCAGCAGCCCGAGTGTGACGGACTATGGCTACATCTTC. Its translation is CASSPSVTDYGYIF.